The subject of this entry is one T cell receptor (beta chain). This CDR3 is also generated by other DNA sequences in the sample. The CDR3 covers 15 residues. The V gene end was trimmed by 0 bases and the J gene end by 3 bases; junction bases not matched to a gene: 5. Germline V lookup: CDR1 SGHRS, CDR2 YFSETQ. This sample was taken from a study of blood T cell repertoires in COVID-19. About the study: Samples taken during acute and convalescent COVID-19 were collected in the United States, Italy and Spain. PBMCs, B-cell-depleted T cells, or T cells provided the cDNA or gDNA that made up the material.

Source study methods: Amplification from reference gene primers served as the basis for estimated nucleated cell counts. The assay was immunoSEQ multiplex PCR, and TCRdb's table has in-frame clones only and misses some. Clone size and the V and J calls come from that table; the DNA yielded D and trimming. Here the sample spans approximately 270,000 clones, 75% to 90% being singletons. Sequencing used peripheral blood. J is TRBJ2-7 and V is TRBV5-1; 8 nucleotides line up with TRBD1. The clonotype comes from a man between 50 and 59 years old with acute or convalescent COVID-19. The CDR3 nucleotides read TGCGCCAGCAGCTTGGGCGGACAGGGCCTCTACGAGCAGTACTTC. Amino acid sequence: CASSLGGQGLYEQYF.